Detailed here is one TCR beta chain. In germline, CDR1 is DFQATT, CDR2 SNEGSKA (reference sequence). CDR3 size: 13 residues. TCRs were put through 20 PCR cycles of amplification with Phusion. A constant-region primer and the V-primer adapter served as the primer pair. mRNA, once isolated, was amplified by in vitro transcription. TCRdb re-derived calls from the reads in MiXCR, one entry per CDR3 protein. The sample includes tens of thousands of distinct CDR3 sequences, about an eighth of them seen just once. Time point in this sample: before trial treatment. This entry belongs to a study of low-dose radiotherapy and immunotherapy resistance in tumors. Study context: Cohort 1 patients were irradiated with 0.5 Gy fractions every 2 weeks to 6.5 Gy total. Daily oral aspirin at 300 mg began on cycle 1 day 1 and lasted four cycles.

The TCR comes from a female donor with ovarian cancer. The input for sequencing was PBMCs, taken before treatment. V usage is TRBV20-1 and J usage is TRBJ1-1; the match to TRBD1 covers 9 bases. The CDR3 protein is CRSTGGEGTEAFF. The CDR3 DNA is TGCAGATCTACAGGGGGCGAGGGCACTGAAGCTTTCTTT.